These 22 T cell receptor beta chains share one sample of origin, sequenced in a study of OX40 agonist ivuxolimab in advanced cancers. The data were produced by immunoSEQ multiplex PCR, yet TCRdb's version contains in-frame clones alone and is incomplete. This table has roughly 23,000 clones, roughly 90% appearing once. The sample was CD4+ or CD8+ T cells sorted from blood, taken in a trial of the OX40 agonist ivuxolimab. The source of these receptors is an adult with an advanced solid tumor such as melanoma, head and neck, liver or kidney cancer.

This chain connects TRBV19 to TRBJ2-1, with D uncertain. The germline V gene has CDR1 LNHDA and CDR2 SQIVND (reference sequence). With 5 bases removed from V and 6 bases from J, the gap between germline ends came to 14 bases. The length of the CDR3 is 14 residues. This CDR3 reads CASSFRLVGNEQFF. The CDR3 nucleotides read TGTGCCAGTAGTTTCAGGCTAGTCGGCAATGAGCAGTTCTTC.

The J gene is TRBJ2-6, the V gene TRBV7-9; D unclear. In germline, CDR1 is SEHNR, CDR2 FQNEAQ (reference sequence). This CDR3 is built from 14 residues. The V end was cut by 0 bases, the J end by 2 bases, with 2 bases between. The CDR3 spells CASSLAPGANVLTF. The CDR3 coding sequence is TGTGCCAGCAGCTTAGCCCCTGGGGCCAACGTCCTGACTTTC.

V gene TRBV7-9 combines with J gene TRBJ2-7; D ambiguous. The length of the CDR3 is 12 residues. Germline assignment: CDR1 SEHNR and CDR2 FQNEAQ (reference sequence). Trimming took off 5 bases at V and 4 bases at J, with 9 bases between the two ends. The CDR3 DNA reads TGTGCCAGCAGCCCGACACCTTACGAGCAGTACTTC. This translates into CASSPTPYEQYF.

This chain joins TRBV18 and TRBJ2-5, with 7 bases matching TRBD1. The germline V gene encodes CDR1 KGHSH and CDR2 LQKENI. V trimming: 3 bases; J trimming: 3 bases; junction bases outside the gene matches: 7. CDR3 length: 15 residues. CDR3 in amino acids: CASSPQDDREETQYF. CDR3 DNA: TGTGCCAGCTCACCTCAGGACGACAGGGAAGAGACCCAGTACTTC.

The rearrangement uses TRBV15 and TRBJ1-1; TRBD1 is a possible D gene (5 bases). Between the trimmed V and J ends, which lost 0 bases and 7 bases, there was a span of 21 bases. Germline CDR1 is LNHNV and CDR2 is YYDKDF (reference sequence). The length of the CDR3 is 17 residues. In nucleotides, the CDR3 is TGTGCCACCAGCAGAGATATGGGCGGGGCCCTTGGGAATGAAGCTTTCTTT. Amino acids: CATSRDMGGALGNEAFF.

The CDR3 region has the DNA TGTGCCAGCAGCGCCGGGACTAGCGGGAGGGAATACAATGAGCAGTTCTTC. It translates to CASSAGTSGREYNEQFF. The chain couples TRBV11-2 to TRBJ2-1; 16 bases align to TRBD2. CDR3 length: 17 amino acids. The germline CDR1 and CDR2 sequences are SGHAT and FQNNGV. V gave up 5 bases and J gave up 4 bases; unmatched junction bases: 5.

V is TRBV2 and J is TRBJ1-2; the D gene is possibly TRBD1 (5 bases). Trimming pared 7 bases from V and 4 bases from J, leaving 13 bases between. The CDR3 covers 13 residues. Germline-derived CDR1 and CDR2 are SNHLY and FYNNEI. The CDR3 is CASMGRFFYGYTF. The CDR3 coding sequence is TGTGCCAGCATGGGGCGGTTCTTCTATGGCTACACCTTC. The variable domain in full, with the rest retrieved from reference TRBV2 and TRBJ1-2, is EPEVTQTPSHQVTQMGQEVILRCVPISNHLYFYWYRQILGQKVEFLVSFYNNEISEKSEIFDDQFSVERPDGSNFTLKIRSTKLEDSAMYFCASMGRFFYGYTFGSGTRLTVV.

The rearrangement uses TRBV11-2 and TRBJ2-1; no definite D call. The CDR3 spans 15 residues. Germline loops: CDR1 SGHAT, CDR2 FQNNGV. Trimming removed 3 bases at V and 5 bases at J, with 14 bases between. For the CDR3, the DNA is TGTGCCAGCAGCTTTCAGTTTGGAAAGGACAATGAGCAGTTCTTC. Amino acids: CASSFQFGKDNEQFF.

This clone is a singleton in its sample. The chain couples TRBV7-6 to TRBJ2-2; possible D gene TRBD2, 6 bases. This CDR3 contains 14 residues. The V and J ends lost 2 bases and 5 bases respectively, with 9 bases between them. Germline-derived CDR1 and CDR2 are SGHVS and FNYEAQ. In DNA, the CDR3 is TGTGCCAGCAGCTTACTCAGCGGGACCGGGGAGCTGTTTTTT. Its protein product is CASSLLSGTGELFF.

This clone was counted once. The rearrangement uses TRBV25-1 and TRBJ2-1, with 8 bases that match TRBD1. The germline V gene encodes CDR1 MGHDK and CDR2 SYGVNS. The CDR3 sequence is 18 residues long. The trim removed 3 bases at V and 6 bases at J, leaving 16 bases unmatched. The CDR3 bases are TGTGCCAGCAGTGACCCCCGGGCAGGGGGCTTAACGGTCAATGAGCAGTTCTTC. Its protein is CASSDPRAGGLTVNEQFF.

The J gene is TRBJ1-5, the V gene TRBV7-2; D is possibly TRBD1 (5 bases). This CDR3 region has 15 residues. With 6 bases removed from V and 0 bases from J, the gap between germline ends came to 12 bases. The V gene's germline CDR1 is SGHTA and CDR2 FQGNSA. Written as DNA, the CDR3 is TGTGCCAGCAGGCCCGACAGTTATAGCAATCAGCCCCAGCATTTT. Translating it yields CASRPDSYSNQPQHF.

This chain links TRBV19 with TRBJ1-5; D ambiguous. The CDR3 is 15 residues long. With 0 bases removed from V and 4 bases from J, the gap between germline ends came to 10 bases. Per the germline V gene, CDR1 is LNHDA and CDR2 is SQIVND (reference sequence). The DNA for the CDR3 is TGTGCCAGTAGTATAGACAGGAGCCCTAATCAGCCCCAGCATTTT. It specifies CASSIDRSPNQPQHF.

The chain carries TRBV27 and TRBJ2-7; 13 nucleotides match TRBD2. Trimming cost V 3 bases and J 3 bases; bases outside gene matches: 11. The CDR3 covers 18 residues. The V gene's germline CDR1 is MNHEY and CDR2 SMNVEV (reference sequence). In DNA form, the CDR3 reads TGTGCCAGCAGTTTTTATGGACTAGCGGGGGTACAAAGCTACGAGCAGTACTTC. This sequence encodes CASSFYGLAGVQSYEQYF.

The chain carries TRBV27 and TRBJ2-1, with 15 bases aligning to TRBD2. Germline V gene lookup returns CDR1 MNHEY and CDR2 SMNVEV (reference sequence). The CDR3 extends over 21 amino acids. V gave up 1 base and J gave up 5 bases; unmatched junction bases: 15. The CDR3 DNA is TGTGCCAGCAGTTTATATCTCTGGACTAGCGGGAGGGAAACACCAGACAATGAGCAGTTCTTC. Its protein product is CASSLYLWTSGRETPDNEQFF.

This chain links TRBV7-6 with TRBJ2-3, with 8 positions matching TRBD1. Germline V gene data show CDR1 as SGHVS and CDR2 as FNYEAQ. There are 13 residues in the CDR3. Losses at the gene ends were 5 bases for V and 4 bases for J; bases not matched to a gene: 2. CDR3 sequence: CASSEDRADTQYF. The CDR3 DNA follows: TGTGCCAGCAGCGAGGACAGGGCAGATACGCAGTATTTT.

The V gene is TRBV15, the J gene TRBJ2-3; D is undetermined. Germline values: CDR1 LNHNV, CDR2 YYDKDF (reference sequence). This CDR3 is built from 14 residues. V shed 1 base and J shed 0 bases, with 5 bases lying between them. CDR3 loop: CATSRGGSTDTQYF. CDR3 in DNA: TGTGCCACCAGCAGAGGTGGCAGCACAGATACGCAGTATTTT.

The rearrangement uses TRBV5-5 and TRBJ1-2, with D unclear. CDR1 is SGHKS, CDR2 YYEKEE, per germline (reference sequence). The CDR3 runs to 12 residues. V was shortened by 1 base and J by 10 bases, with 11 bases between the two germline ends. The CDR3 nucleotides are TGTGCCAGCAGCTTGTCCACATGGATCTACACCTTC. It yields the protein CASSLSTWIYTF.

J is TRBJ2-3 and V is TRBV19; maybe TRBD2 (6 bases). CDR1 is LNHDA, CDR2 SQIVND, per germline (reference sequence). This CDR3 contains 13 residues. V was shortened by 5 bases and J by 6 bases, with 12 bases between the two germline ends. The CDR3 region is CASSLMRDDTQYF. DNA for the CDR3: TGTGCCAGTAGTCTAATGCGGGACGATACGCAGTATTTT.

V and J are TRBV5-1 and TRBJ2-3, with 7 bases fitting TRBD1. V was pared by 2 bases and J by 5 bases, with 5 bases of the junction left unmatched. CDR1 is SGHRS, CDR2 YFSETQ, per germline. This CDR3 has 14 residues. The chain's CDR3 is CASSLTGAGDTQYF. The CDR3 nucleotides read TGCGCCAGCAGCTTAACAGGGGCTGGAGATACGCAGTATTTT.

This clone has just a few counts. The rearrangement links TRBV2 to TRBJ2-7; 8 nucleotides agree with TRBD1. The junction had 10 bases not matched to a gene; V was cut back by 7 bases and J by 5 bases. Germline loops: CDR1 SNHLY, CDR2 FYNNEI. The CDR3 consists of 14 residues. This CDR3 is CASNMDRDGHEQYF. The CDR3 region has the DNA TGTGCCAGCAACATGGACAGGGATGGGCACGAGCAGTACTTC.

V is TRBV19 and J is TRBJ2-1; D uncertain. CDR3 length: 13 amino acids. Trimming removed 1 base at V and 3 bases at J, with 4 bases between. Germline assignment: CDR1 LNHDA and CDR2 SQIVND (reference sequence). As DNA, the CDR3 is TGTGCCAGTAGTATAGGGAGCTACAATGAGCAGTTCTTC. Encoded protein: CASSIGSYNEQFF.

The rearrangement links TRBV7-2 to TRBJ1-5, with 10 bases lining up with TRBD1. V lost 0 bases and J lost 3; bases outside the gene matches: 14. CDR1 is SGHTA and CDR2 is FQGNSA in the germline V gene. This CDR3 comprises 20 residues. The CDR3 is CASSLALGTGENPSNQPQHF. The CDR3 nucleotides read TGTGCCAGCAGCTTAGCGCTTGGGACAGGGGAAAATCCGTCCAATCAGCCCCAGCATTTT.